These T cell receptor beta chains were read from a single sample in a study of identical twins. One entry per CDR3 protein, called by TCRdb with MiXCR from the 5' RACE reads. The table includes 700,000 or so distinct CDR3 sequences, 8% to 9% detected once. A further study also used this sample, focusing on yellow fever vaccine responses in identical twins.

The source material was PBMCs. These receptors all come from a woman under 30 in good health. The CDR3 runs from the conserved cysteine through the conserved F or W. D genes are given only for firm matches. Part of the rows lack a size; the others show once, few, many or a class for expanded clones.

TRBJ2-3 many TRBD2 TRBV4-1 TGCGCCAGCAGCCCCCGACTAGCGGACACAGATACGCAGTATTTT CASSPRLADTDTQYF
TRBJ2-1 - TRBD2 TRBV10-3 TGTGCCACTGCGAGTCACGGGACTAGCGGGATAAATGAGCAGTTCTTC CATASHGTSGINEQFF
TRBJ2-1 many - TRBV12-3/TRBV12-4 TGTGCCAGCAGACTTGACGCCTACAATGAGCAGTTCTTC CASRLDAYNEQFF
TRBJ2-3 once TRBD2 TRBV7-2 TGTGCCAGCAGCTTAGTAGGCGGGGGGAACACAGATACGCAGTATTTT CASSLVGGGNTDTQYF
TRBJ2-3 - - TRBV5-1 TGCGCCAGCAGCTTTTGGAAACCCACAGATACGCAGTATTTT CASSFWKPTDTQYF
TRBJ1-1 - - TRBV6-5 TGTGCCAGCAGTTACCGCCCCCCCTCCGGGACGCCGGATTGGACTGAAGCTTTCTTT CASSYRPPSGTPDWTEAFF
TRBJ2-7 few TRBD1 TRBV5-1 TGCGCCAGCAGCCCGTCCGGGACAGGGGTCTACGAGCAGTACTTC CASSPSGTGVYEQYF
TRBJ2-7 few TRBD2 TRBV20-1 TGCAGTGTCTATAGCGGGGGTAGCTCCTACGAGCAGTACTTC CSVYSGGSSYEQYF
TRBJ1-5 - TRBD1 TRBV28 TGTGCCAGCACCGTAGGGACAGTTCGGCAGCCCCAGCATTTT CASTVGTVRQPQHF
TRBJ2-7 once - TRBV4-1 TGCGCCAGCAGCCAAGTGACAGACGAGCAGTACTTC CASSQVTDEQYF
TRBJ2-1 - - TRBV4-1 TGCGCCAGCAGCCAAGAAGGGACTTTAAGCTCCTACAATGAGCAGTTCTTC CASSQEGTLSSYNEQFF
TRBJ2-1 - - TRBV9 TGTGCCAGCAGCACTAGGACTGGGGACAATGAGCAGTTCTTC CASSTRTGDNEQFF
TRBJ2-7 many TRBD2 TRBV11-2 TGTGCCAGCAGCTTCGATAGATCCGCAGGGACTAAGGGTAGCAACGAGCAGTACTTC CASSFDRSAGTKGSNEQYF
TRBJ1-5 - - TRBV29-1 TGCAGCGCTGGGGGCTCGGGGCAGCCCCAGCATTTT CSAGGSGQPQHF
TRBJ2-7 few TRBD1 TRBV6-1 TGTGCCAGCAGGGAACTGACAGGGGCAATCTACGAGCAGTACTTC CASRELTGAIYEQYF
TRBJ2-7 few TRBD2 TRBV7-8 TGTGCCAGCAGCCCGGGACTAGCGGGGGTTCTCTACGAGCAGTACTTC CASSPGLAGVLYEQYF
TRBJ2-7 many TRBD1 TRBV20-1 TGCAGTGTCTCGGTTAAGACAGGGCCGCAGTACTTC CSVSVKTGPQYF
TRBJ2-2 - - TRBV10-3 TGTGCCATCAGTGAGTCCGTATTCGCGAACACCGGGGAGCTGTTTTTT CAISESVFANTGELFF
TRBJ2-1 few - TRBV7-9 TGTGCCAGCAGCTTAGACTTCCTCGGGCAGTTCTTC CASSLDFLGQFF
TRBJ2-7 - - TRBV12-3/TRBV12-4 TGTGCCAGCAGTCAATCCCGGGCGCCCCGGGCCTACGAGCAGTACTTC CASSQSRAPRAYEQYF
TRBJ2-7 many - TRBV18 TGTGCCAGCTCACCAACAGCCTACGAGCAGTACTTC CASSPTAYEQYF
TRBJ2-7 few - TRBV7-9 TGTGCCAGCAGCTTAACGAGCGGGCCCGACTACGAGCAGTACTTC CASSLTSGPDYEQYF
TRBJ2-3 - - TRBV6-4 TGTGCCAGCAGTGACTTTCAGGGAACAGATACGCAGTATTTT CASSDFQGTDTQYF
TRBJ2-5 few - TRBV24-1 TGTGCCACCAGTGATCTCGCAGGGGATATGGAGACCCAGTACTTC CATSDLAGDMETQYF
TRBJ2-7 many TRBD2 TRBV7-8 TGTGCCAGCAGCCTAGCTAGCGGGAGCTACGAGCAGTACTTC CASSLASGSYEQYF
TRBJ1-5 few - TRBV28 TGTGCCAGCAGTCTACCTTGGGACAGCAATCAGCCCCAGCATTTT CASSLPWDSNQPQHF
TRBJ1-1 - - TRBV6-2/TRBV6-3 TGTGCCAGCAGTTACCCGACGGGACAAAGGAACACTGAAGCTTTCTTT CASSYPTGQRNTEAFF
TRBJ2-1 few TRBD2 TRBV2 TGTGCCAGCAGTTTCGGGGGGGGCCCGATGAATGAGCAGTTCTTC CASSFGGGPMNEQFF
TRBJ2-3 - TRBD1 TRBV7-2 TGTGCCAGCAGCCCGGGACAGTTTTTCACAGATACGCAGTATTTT CASSPGQFFTDTQYF
TRBJ1-2 few - TRBV27 TGTGCCAGCAGTCCCGGGGGGCATCGGTATGGCTACACCTTC CASSPGGHRYGYTF
TRBJ2-5 few TRBD1 TRBV27 TGTGCCAGCAGCCACCTCGCCGGGACAGGGGGCCCGGAGACCCAGTACTTC CASSHLAGTGGPETQYF
TRBJ1-1 few - TRBV12-3/TRBV12-4 TGTGCCAGCAGTCAAGGGGGATCGACAGCCCTGAACACTGAAGCTTTCTTT CASSQGGSTALNTEAFF
TRBJ2-5 many - TRBV5-1 TGCGCCAGCAGCTTGGGACTAGGCCCCCCGATTCAAGAGACCCAGTACTTC CASSLGLGPPIQETQYF
TRBJ2-7 - TRBD1 TRBV7-9 TGTGCCAGCAGCTCGCCGGGACAGGGTAAACACGAGCAGTACTTC CASSSPGQGKHEQYF
TRBJ1-5 - TRBD1 TRBV10-3 TGTGCCATCAGTGGACAGGGCGGCAATCAGCCCCAGCATTTT CAISGQGGNQPQHF
TRBJ2-2 many TRBD2 TRBV4-2 TGTGCCAGCAGCCGGCTAAGCCCGGGGGGCACCGGGGAGCTGTTTTTT CASSRLSPGGTGELFF
TRBJ2-1 many TRBD2 TRBV6-5 TGTGCCAGCAGTTTACCACTAGCGGGCGGCCTTGAGCAGTTCTTC CASSLPLAGGLEQFF
TRBJ2-1 - - TRBV9 TGTGCCAGCAGCGACCCGGAGCGACCCTACAATGAGCAGTTCTTC CASSDPERPYNEQFF
TRBJ2-5 few TRBD2 TRBV3-1 TGTGCCAGCAGCCAAGAGGCGGGGGGGATAAAGAAGACCCAGTACTTC CASSQEAGGIKKTQYF
TRBJ1-2 few - TRBV12-5 TGTGCTAGTGGCGGACCTGGGCAAAACTATGGCTACACCTTC CASGGPGQNYGYTF
TRBJ2-1 many TRBD2 TRBV4-2 TGTGCCAGCAGCCAAGATCCACTAGCGGGAGGGATAGAGCAGTTCTTC CASSQDPLAGGIEQFF
TRBJ2-3 - - TRBV9 TGTGCCAGCAGCGGCCCCGGGGGCGTGACAGATACGCAGTATTTT CASSGPGGVTDTQYF
TRBJ2-5 - - TRBV18 TGTGCCAGCTCACCCCAGTGGGAGAAGGGTGAGACCCAGTACTTC CASSPQWEKGETQYF
TRBJ2-1 few TRBD1 TRBV7-9 TGTGCCAGCAGCTCAAGGGACAGGGGAGGGCTCTTC CASSSRDRGGLF
TRBJ2-7 few - TRBV7-9 TGTGCCAGCAGCCCCGGGGACGGAGGATACGAGCAGTACTTC CASSPGDGGYEQYF
TRBJ2-1 - TRBD2 TRBV7-2 TGTGCCAGCAGCTCCCAGCGGGAGGGCCCCCATGAGCAGTTCTTC CASSSQREGPHEQFF
TRBJ2-7 few - TRBV25-1 TGTGCCAGCATAATGATTAGGTGTTACGAGCAGTACTTC CASIMIRCYEQYF
TRBJ1-1 many - TRBV12-3/TRBV12-4 TGTGCCAGCAGTTTTGGGGCGAGCGGCACTGAAGCTTTCTTT CASSFGASGTEAFF
TRBJ1-2 - - TRBV7-2 TGTGCCAGCAGCTTAGCGCCAGCCGTCGAATATGGCTACACCTTC CASSLAPAVEYGYTF
TRBJ2-7 many - TRBV10-3 TGTGCCATCAGTGAGTCGAATCAGGGGGGGACCTACGAGCAGTACTTC CAISESNQGGTYEQYF
TRBJ2-2 - - TRBV14 TGTGCCAGCAGCCAAAGACAGCGGGACACCGGGGAGCTGTTTTTT CASSQRQRDTGELFF
TRBJ2-3 few - TRBV6-5 TGTGCCAGCAGTTATACCCCGGGCACAGATACGCAGTATTTT CASSYTPGTDTQYF
TRBJ2-3 - TRBD2 TRBV10-2 TGCGCCAGCAGTGGCACCCTGACGGGAGGAACGGGTACGCAGTATTTT CASSGTLTGGTGTQYF
TRBJ2-3 - - TRBV3-1 TGTGCCATCAGCCCTTCGTCACGGCGATTAGCCCCTAGCACAGATACGCAGTATTTT CAISPSSRRLAPSTDTQYF